This entry concerns a single T cell receptor beta chain. The CDR3 extends over 14 amino acids. V was clipped by 10 bases and J by 5 bases; unmatched bases: 12. Per the germline V gene, CDR1 is KGHSH and CDR2 is LQKENI. This sample stems from a study of blood T cell repertoires in COVID-19. Study overall: Sample material is recorded as cDNA or gDNA derived from T cells, B-cell-depleted T cells, or PBMCs.

Data came from immunoSEQ multiplex PCR; TCRdb stores just in-frame clones and leaves some out. The data show about 96,000 clones, roughly 84% seen once. The TCR comes from a woman aged 55 to 70 with acute or convalescent COVID-19. This sequence joins TRBV18 and TRBJ2-7; 9 positions match TRBD1. Specimen: peripheral blood. The CDR3 DNA sequence: TGTGCCACCGCAGGGCGGACAGGGGTCAACGAGCAGTACTTC. It yields the protein CATAGRTGVNEQYF. Full variable domain (missing parts from reference TRBV18 and TRBJ2-7): NAGVMQNPRHLVRRRGQEARLRCSPMKGHSHVYWYRQLPEEGLKFMVYLQKENIIDESGMPKERFSAEFPKEGPSILRIQQVVRGDSAAYFCATAGRTGVNEQYFGPGTRLTVT.